There are a few counts of the clone carrying this T cell receptor (beta chain). TCRdb itself ran the RT-PCR reads through MiXCR, one entry per CDR3 protein. This table has about 680,000 distinct CDR3 sequences, 13% to 15% appearing once. Trimming stripped 3 bases from V and 5 bases from J, with 10 bases between. CDR1 is SGHTA, CDR2 FQGNSA, per germline. The CDR3 runs 14 residues. The chain recombines TRBV7-2 with TRBJ1-4; D not resolved. The clonotype comes from a female donor in good health, serving as a healthy control. Sequences were obtained from memory CD4+ T cells from blood. The DNA of the CDR3 is TGTGCCAGCAGCTTGTCCTTCGGGAATGAAAAACTGTTTTTT. Translation gives CASSLSFGNEKLFF.